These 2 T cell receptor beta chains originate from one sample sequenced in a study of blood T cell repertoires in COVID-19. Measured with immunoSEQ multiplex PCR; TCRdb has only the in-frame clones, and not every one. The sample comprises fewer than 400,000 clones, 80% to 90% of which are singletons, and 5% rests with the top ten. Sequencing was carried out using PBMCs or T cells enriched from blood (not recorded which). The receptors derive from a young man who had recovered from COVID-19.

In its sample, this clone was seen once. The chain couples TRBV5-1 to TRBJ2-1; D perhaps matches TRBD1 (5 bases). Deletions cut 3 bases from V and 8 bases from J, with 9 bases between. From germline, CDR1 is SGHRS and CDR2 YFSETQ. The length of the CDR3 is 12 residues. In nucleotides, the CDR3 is TGCGCCAGCAGCTCAGGGTTCCATGAGCAGTTCTTC. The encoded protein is CASSSGFHEQFF.

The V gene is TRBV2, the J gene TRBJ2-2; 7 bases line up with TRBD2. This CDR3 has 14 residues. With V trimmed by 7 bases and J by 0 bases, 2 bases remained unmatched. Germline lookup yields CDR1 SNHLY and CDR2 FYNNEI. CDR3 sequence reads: CASIAGTNTGELFF. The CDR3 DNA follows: TGTGCCAGCATAGCGGGCACGAACACCGGGGAGCTGTTTTTT.